One and the same sample provided the 13 T cell receptor beta chains below, sequenced in a study of cytomegalovirus exposure and HLA in healthy donors (dated by TCRdb to the late 2010s). Library construction relied on the immunoSEQ multiplex PCR assay. The multiplex PCR relied on a mix of 60 forward primers for TCR Vbeta segments and 13 reverse primers for TCR Jbeta segments. TCRdb obtained this table from immuneACCESS and retained in-frame rearrangements with V and J assigned. These tables miss some clones; where compared with another copy, unresolved V genes account for less than half of the shortfall, and the remainder is unexplained. For this sample the table gives about 160,000 clones, of which around 85% were detected only once. The biggest ten clones account for 3.5% to 5.5% of the sample. Material: PBMCs. Receptor source: a middle-aged man in good health and CMV-seronegative.

The chain recombines TRBV6-5 with TRBJ1-4; D ambiguous. The CDR3 extends over 15 amino acids. Between the trimmed V and J ends, which lost 1 base and 8 bases, there was a span of 14 bases. Looked up from germline, CDR1 is MNHEY and CDR2 is SVGAGI. CDR3 in amino acids: CASSYLRGGREKLFF. DNA for the CDR3: TGTGCCAGCAGTTACTTGCGGGGAGGGCGGGAAAAACTGTTTTTT.

The rearrangement uses TRBV6-5 and TRBJ2-3, with D possibly matching TRBD1 (6 bases). Trimming pared 5 bases from V and 0 bases from J, leaving 12 bases between. This CDR3 has 15 amino acids. Germline V gives CDR1 MNHEY, CDR2 SVGAGI. The CDR3 is CASSVQGSSTDTQYF. The CDR3 nucleotides read TGTGCCAGCAGTGTACAGGGTTCTAGCACAGATACGCAGTATTTT.

The chain carries TRBV7-2 and TRBJ1-6, with TRBD1 matching over 9 bases. V shed 5 bases, J shed 11 bases, and the junction held 10 bases outside the gene matches. The CDR3 spans 15 residues. The germline CDR1 and CDR2 sequences are SGHTA and FQGNSA. In nucleotides, the CDR3 is TGTGCCAGCAGCATACTCGGGACAGGGAAAGCACCCCTCCACTTT. It translates to CASSILGTGKAPLHF.

The V call is TRBV7-9, the J call TRBJ2-7; 7 bases are shared with TRBD1. Per germline, CDR1 SEHNR and CDR2 FQNEAQ (reference sequence). Trimming removed 0 bases from V and 0 bases from J; junction bases left unmatched: 2. This CDR3 comprises 15 residues. CDR3 DNA: TGTGCCAGCAGCTTAGCGGCAGGGGGCTCCTACGAGCAGTACTTC. Protein: CASSLAAGGSYEQYF.

V is TRBV6-1 and J is TRBJ1-4, with D perhaps matching TRBD1 (5 bases). The CDR3 consists of 14 residues. Germline V gene lookup returns CDR1 MNHNS and CDR2 SASEGT. Trimming removed 0 bases at V and 8 bases at J, with 10 bases between. CDR3 loop: CASSEAKGHEKLFF. DNA for the CDR3: TGTGCCAGCAGTGAAGCGAAGGGGCACGAAAAACTGTTTTTT.

V usage is TRBV7-6 and J usage is TRBJ2-2; D not resolved. Germline CDR1 is SGHVS and CDR2 is FNYEAQ. The V and J ends lost 4 bases and 7 bases respectively, with 19 bases between them. This CDR3 comprises 16 residues. CDR3 in DNA: TGTGCCAGCAGCTCGTCCTTGCCTCAATCGGGCGGGGAGCTGTTTTTT. This gives the protein CASSSSLPQSGGELFF.

This clone was detected once. This chain links TRBV30 with TRBJ2-7, with D possibly being TRBD1 (6 bases). Trimming cost V 2 bases and J 1 base, with 9 bases left between them. This CDR3 has 13 amino acids. Germline V gene lookup returns CDR1 GTSNPN and CDR2 SVGIG (reference sequence). The CDR3 DNA sequence: TGTGCCTGGAGTCAGGACAGATCCTACGAGCAGTACTTC. It specifies CAWSQDRSYEQYF. The variable domain in full, with the rest retrieved from reference TRBV30 and TRBJ2-7, is SQTIHQWPATLVQPVGSPLSLECTVEGTSNPNLYWYRQAAGRGLQLLFYSVGIGQISSEVPQNLSASRPQDRQFILSSKKLLLSDSGFYLCAWSQDRSYEQYFGPGTRLTVT.

The chain is built from TRBV29-1 and TRBJ2-1; perhaps TRBD2 as D (6 bases). CDR1 is SQVTM, CDR2 ANQGSEA, per germline. V lost 7 bases and J 7 bases, leaving 14 bases between the germline ends. This CDR3 spans 12 amino acids. The CDR3 sequence is CSGGRGGNEQFF. CDR3 nucleotide sequence: TGCAGCGGGGGCCGCGGAGGGAATGAGCAGTTCTTC.

V usage is TRBV7-9 and J usage is TRBJ2-1; 10 nucleotides agree with TRBD2. Germline CDR1 SEHNR, CDR2 FQNEAQ (reference sequence). This CDR3 contains 15 residues. V dropped 6 bases and J dropped 1; count of bases not matched to a gene: 3. CDR3 sequence (DNA): TGTGCCAGCAGTCTTAGCGGGGGGTCCTACAATGAGCAGTTCTTC. Amino acid sequence: CASSLSGGSYNEQFF.

This sequence joins TRBV28 and TRBJ1-6, with 9 bases aligning to TRBD1. V lost 6 bases and J lost 13; bases outside the gene matches: 7. Germline lookup yields CDR1 MDHEN and CDR2 SYDVKM. This CDR3 region has 13 residues. CDR3 DNA sequence: TGTGCCAGCAGCTATGGGACAGGGAGTCCCCTCCACTTT. Translated, it gives CASSYGTGSPLHF.

The CDR3 loop reads CASSVGGTGNTGELFF. CDR3 DNA sequence: TGTGCCAGCAGCGTAGGTGGGACAGGGAACACCGGGGAGCTGTTTTTT. The genes are TRBV9 and TRBJ2-2, with TRBD1 identical over 8 bases. J gave up 1 base and V 0 bases, and 2 bases lay outside the gene matches. Germline V CDR1 and CDR2: SGDLS, YYNGEE. CDR3 length equals 16 residues.

About this clone: The sample holds other DNA sequences that translate to the same CDR3. This rearrangement joins TRBV5-4 to TRBJ1-2; D is undetermined. The CDR3 contains 13 residues. Trimming took 0 bases from V and 5 from J, leaving 8 bases between them. CDR1 is SGHNT, CDR2 YYREEE, per germline (reference sequence). The CDR3 DNA sequence: TGTGCCAGCAGCTTGGCGGGGAATTATGGCTACACCTTC. This encodes CASSLAGNYGYTF.

This clone was counted only a few times. The chain is built from TRBV23-1 and TRBJ1-6; TRBD1 is a possible D gene (6 bases). TRBV23-1 belongs to the ORF category, with a function that is uncertain. With 8 bases removed from V and 10 bases from J, the gap between germline ends came to 24 bases. The CDR3 contains 16 residues. As DNA, the CDR3 is TGCGCCAGCCCCCCAGGGGTCAGAGGCCCTGGGTCACCCCTCCACTTT. Translating gives CASPPGVRGPGSPLHF.